This TCR beta chain is drawn from a study of blood T cell repertoires in COVID-19. Study-wide background: Acute and convalescent COVID-19 samples came from the United States, Italy and Spain. Sources were T cells, B-cell-depleted T cells, or PBMCs; the material itself was cDNA or gDNA.

One Seattle source followed patients from active infection through their disease course. The CDR3 is 19 residues long. In germline, CDR1 is SGHVS, CDR2 FQNEAQ. Trimming pared 1 base from V and 1 base from J, leaving 22 bases between. In the original processing: Reference gene primer amplification in the assay estimated nucleated cell counts. This table comes from immunoSEQ multiplex PCR, and its TCRdb copy is limited to in-frame clones, with some not included. V, J and clone size are those of that table, while D and trimming were read from the DNA. The repertoire has approximately 110,000 clones, more than 80% of them found once; the top ten carry around 5.5%.

The TCR comes from a woman aged 55-69 years with COVID-19, enrolled during active disease. Sequencing input: peripheral blood. V usage is TRBV7-8 and J usage is TRBJ1-1; tentatively, D is TRBD1 (6 bases). The chain's CDR3 is CASSLGERPDQGWNTEAFF. In DNA form, the CDR3 reads TGTGCCAGCAGCTTAGGGGAGAGACCAGACCAGGGGTGGAACACTGAAGCTTTCTTT.